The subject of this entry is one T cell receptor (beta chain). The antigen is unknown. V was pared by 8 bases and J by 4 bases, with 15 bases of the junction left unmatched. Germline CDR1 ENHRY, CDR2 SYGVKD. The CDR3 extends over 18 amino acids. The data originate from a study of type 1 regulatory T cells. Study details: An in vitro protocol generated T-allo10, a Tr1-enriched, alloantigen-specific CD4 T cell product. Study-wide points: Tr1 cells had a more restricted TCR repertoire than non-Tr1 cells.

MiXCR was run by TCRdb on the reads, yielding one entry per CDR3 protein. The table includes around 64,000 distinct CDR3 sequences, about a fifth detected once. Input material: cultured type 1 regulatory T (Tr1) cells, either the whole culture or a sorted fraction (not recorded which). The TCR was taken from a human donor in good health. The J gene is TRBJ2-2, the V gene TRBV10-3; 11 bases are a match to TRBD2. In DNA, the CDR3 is TGTGCCATCCAGAGTCTAACTAGCGGGAGACGCGGCACCGGGGAGCTGTTTTTT. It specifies CAIQSLTSGRRGTGELFF.